Presented here are 27 T cell receptor beta chains from one specimen sequenced in a study of tumor-infiltrating lymphocytes in primary liver carcinoma. Unsorted whole blood supplied the blood RNA, and germline DNA was isolated too. TCR beta cDNA was prepared out of about 510 ng total RNA by means of a constant-region primer. TCR beta libraries came from three nested multiplex PCR rounds using slightly modified ARM-PCR. Amplification in the first two PCR rounds was performed using TRBV1-TRBV30 forward primers and a C-beta reverse primer for approximately 10 cycles each. TCRdb reprocessed the multiplex PCR reads with MiXCR, giving one entry per CDR3 protein. Among about 310,000 distinct CDR3 sequences, almost 60% were seen once, and the ten largest hold 15% to 20%. The sequenced sample consisted of peripheral blood. The receptors stem from a woman between 25 and 40 years old with primary liver carcinoma and hepatitis B virus infection.

This sequence joins TRBV6-6 and TRBJ2-5; a possible D gene is TRBD1 (6 bases). This CDR3 has 15 amino acids. V lost 4 bases, J lost 5 bases, and 17 bases lay in between. In germline, CDR1 is MNHNY, CDR2 SVGAGI (reference sequence). The CDR3 DNA reads as TGTGCCAGCAGTTCGCGTCTGGGGGCAGGGGAGACCCAGTACTTC. Its translation is CASSSRLGAGETQYF.

In its sample, this clonotype was seen many times. This chain connects TRBV12-3 or TRBV12-4 to TRBJ2-2; D tentatively reads TRBD1 or TRBD2 (5 bases each). Trimming stripped 4 bases from V and 2 bases from J, with 14 bases between. The CDR3 covers 16 residues. The CDR3 DNA follows: TGTGCCAGCAGTTCCGGAGTCGGGGCAAACACCGGGGAGCTGTTTTTT. Its protein is CASSSGVGANTGELFF.

As for this clonotype: Germline and junction disagree at one end, which may indicate a read error. This rearrangement joins TRBV7-9 to TRBJ1-1; 11 bases map to TRBD1. From germline, CDR1 is SEHNR and CDR2 FQNEAQ (reference sequence). This CDR3 region has 19 residues. The DNA for the CDR3 is TGTGCCAACAGCCCATGGACAGGGGGCGCGAAAACTCCGAACACTGAAGCTTTCTTT. Its protein product is CANSPWTGGAKTPNTEAFF.

The sample holds a few counts of this clonotype. This may be a read error: a much more frequent sequence differs by one nucleotide. The V gene is TRBV29-1, the J gene TRBJ2-7; D is uncertain. The V gene's germline CDR1 is SQVTM and CDR2 ANQGSEA. This CDR3 is built from 12 residues. The CDR3 DNA sequence: TGCAGCGTTGGTGAAGGTGTACACGAGCGGTACTTC. Translation: CSVGEGVHERYF.

A note on this clonotype: At one boundary the junction diverges from the germline segment, which might be a read error. This sequence joins TRBV7-3 and TRBJ2-1; D could derive from TRBD1 or TRBD2 (5 bases each). The CDR3 is 13 amino acids. Germline assignment: CDR1 SGHTA and CDR2 FQGTGA. CDR3: CASRLGDYSEQFF. As DNA, the CDR3 is TGTGCCAGCCGCTTGGGGGATTACAGTGAGCAGTTCTTC.

This clonotype was detected a few times. The V and J genes are TRBV7-9 and TRBJ1-3; D gene uncertain. V shed 4 bases and J shed 2 bases, with 12 bases lying between them. CDR3 length equals 15 residues. CDR1 SEHNR and CDR2 FQNEAQ come from the germline V gene (reference sequence). The CDR3 here is CASSSVRAPGNTIYF. The CDR3 nucleotides are TGTGCCAGCAGCTCCGTCCGGGCCCCTGGAAACACCATATATTTT.

Regarding this clonotype: A much larger clone is a single base away; this may be a read error. The chain couples TRBV12-3 or TRBV12-4 to TRBJ2-3; D remains unclear. The length of the CDR3 is 12 residues. With 6 bases removed from V and 14 bases from J, the gap between germline ends came to 18 bases. CDR3 sequence reads: CASRDVGFGRYF. The CDR3 DNA reads TGTGCCAGCAGAGACGTGGGGTTTGGGCGGTATTTT.

Turning to this clonotype: The final CDR3 position lacks the conserved phenylalanine or tryptophan, pointing to a likely read error. Here the CDR3 DNA reads TGTGCCAGCAGCTTCACCGGACTAGCGGGTTACTCTGGGGCCAACGTCCTGACTCTC. This translates into CASSFTGLAGYSGANVLTL. The chain is built from TRBV11-3 and TRBJ2-6; TRBD2 matches at 11 bases. This CDR3 is built from 19 residues. The V gene's germline CDR1 is SGHNT and CDR2 YENEEA. J was trimmed by 0 bases and V by 3 bases; bases with no gene match: 7.

The chain carries TRBV7-3 and TRBJ2-2; tentatively, D is TRBD1 or TRBD2 (5 bases each). Germline assignment: CDR1 SGHTA and CDR2 FQGTGA. V shed 3 bases and J shed 4 bases, with 9 bases lying between them. The CDR3 is 14 amino acids. CDR3 protein: CASSFWDGTGELFF. The CDR3 DNA reads as TGTGCCAGCAGCTTTTGGGACGGCACCGGGGAGCTGTTTTTT.

As concerns this clonotype: The junction departs from germline at one end; a sequencing error may be responsible. V is TRBV28 and J is TRBJ1-4; tentatively, D is TRBD1 (6 bases). The germline CDR1 and CDR2 sequences are MDHEN and SYDVKM. The CDR3 covers 14 residues. CDR3 sequence reads: CAGSFPQGREKLFF. Written as DNA, the CDR3 is TGTGCCGGCAGTTTTCCCCAGGGGCGCGAAAAACTGTTTTTT.

The chain is built from TRBV6-1 and TRBJ2-1, with 12 bases fitting TRBD2. The CDR3 contains 15 residues. Germline V gene lookup returns CDR1 MNHNS and CDR2 SASEGT. CDR3 DNA: TGTGCTGGCAGTGATAGGACTAGCGGGAAGAATGAGCAGTTCTTC. Its protein product is CAGSDRTSGKNEQFF.

Details on this clonotype: At one boundary the junction diverges from the germline segment, which might be a read error. V usage is TRBV11-2 and J usage is TRBJ1-6, with D possibly being TRBD1 (5 bases). Germline CDR1 is SGHAT and CDR2 is FQNNGV. The CDR3 has 12 amino acids. CDR3 loop: CANSLGGSPLHF. CDR3 coding DNA: TGTGCCAACAGCTTGGGGGGATCACCCCTCCACTTT.

A remark on this clonotype: This may arise from a read error, as a much more abundant clone is one base away. The rearrangement uses TRBV13 and TRBJ2-2; tentative D call: TRBD2 (5 bases). This CDR3 is built from 14 residues. Germline V lookup: CDR1 PRHDT, CDR2 FYEKMQ (reference sequence). CDR3 sequence: CASSTPSNTGELSF. DNA for the CDR3: TGTGCCAGCTCAACCCCTAGCAACACCGGGGAGCTGTCTTTT.

The chain couples TRBV5-5 to TRBJ2-6; D remains ambiguous. The CDR3 consists of 14 residues. Trimming removed 4 bases at V and 4 bases at J, with 9 bases between. Germline CDR1 reads SGHKS; CDR2 reads YYEKEE (reference sequence). The CDR3 DNA is TGTGCCAGCAGCCCCGTAAACGGGGCCAACGTCCTGACTTTC. It is translated as CASSPVNGANVLTF.

As to this clonotype: At one end the junction does not follow the germline gene, possibly because of a read error. V gene TRBV5-6 combines with J gene TRBJ1-1; D may be TRBD1 (6 bases). Looked up from germline, CDR1 is SGHDT and CDR2 is YYEEEE. The CDR3 is 12 residues long. The CDR3 is CGSSLGRQETFF. In DNA, the CDR3 is TGTGGCAGCAGCTTGGGGCGACAGGAAACTTTCTTT.

Comments on this clonotype: A much larger clonotype is one base distant, so this may be a read error. This chain links TRBV12-3 or TRBV12-4 with TRBJ1-2; D is unclear. This CDR3 region has 15 residues. The CDR3 loop is CATSWDPSVVYGYTF. The CDR3, as DNA: TGTGCCACCAGTTGGGATCCCAGCGTCGTCTATGGCTACACCTTC.

This clonotype was seen ten or more times. This sequence joins TRBV12-3 or TRBV12-4 and TRBJ2-3; D is unresolved. The CDR3 covers 12 residues. V lost 8 bases to trimming and J lost 0 bases, with 6 bases between them. The CDR3 DNA reads TGTGCCAGCCGACCTAGCACAGATACGCAGTATTTT. Amino acids: CASRPSTDTQYF.

This clonotype was recorded at least ten times. The chain has TRBV7-8 and TRBJ2-6, with D tentatively TRBD1 (6 bases). The germline V gene encodes CDR1 SGHVS and CDR2 FQNEAQ. Trimming cost V 4 bases and J 0 bases, with 13 bases left between them. The CDR3 loop spans 17 amino acids. CDR3 region: CASSSRTATSGANVLTF. DNA of the CDR3: TGTGCCAGCAGCTCCAGGACAGCAACCTCTGGGGCCAACGTCCTGACTTTC.

This sequence joins TRBV29-1 and TRBJ2-5, with 7 bases lining up with TRBD1. This CDR3 is 18 amino acids long. Per the germline V gene, CDR1 is SQVTM and CDR2 is ANQGSEA. V was pared by 2 bases and J by 2 bases, with 17 bases of the junction left unmatched. The CDR3 region is CSVEQVFVRQGPQETQYF. In DNA, the CDR3 is TGCAGCGTTGAACAGGTCTTCGTACGACAGGGACCACAAGAGACCCAGTACTTC.

The chain recombines TRBV6-5 with TRBJ1-2; 8 bases align to TRBD1. The CDR3 runs 15 residues. The ends lost 10 bases at V and 7 bases at J; junction bases unmatched: 17. Germline V gene lookup returns CDR1 MNHEY and CDR2 SVGAGI. The CDR3, as DNA: TGTGCCAACAACGTTCGACAGGGGAACGGGGGTGGCTACACCTTC. It is translated as CANNVRQGNGGGYTF.

Concerning this clonotype itself: A much larger clone is a single base away; this may be a read error. The V and J genes are TRBV6-1 and TRBJ1-5; D remains ambiguous. The CDR3 has 13 residues. Germline V lookup: CDR1 MNHNS, CDR2 SASEGT. V lost 10 bases, J lost 5 bases, and 15 bases lay in between. The CDR3 nucleotides read TGTGCCAACGCGCCGGGAGGTGATCAGCCCCAGCATTTT. This gives the protein CANAPGGDQPQHF.

On this clonotype itself: The junction departs from germline at one end; a sequencing error may be responsible. The rearrangement links TRBV6-2 or TRBV6-3 to TRBJ1-5; D might be TRBD1 (5 bases). This CDR3 spans 16 amino acids. Germline V CDR1 and CDR2: MNHEY, SVGEGT. The CDR3 here is CASTKAQGGSNQPRHF. DNA of the CDR3: TGTGCCAGCACCAAGGCCCAGGGTGGAAGCAATCAGCCCCGGCATTTT.

This clonotype occurred a few times. This chain connects TRBV7-9 to TRBJ1-4; no definite D call. The CDR3 is 9 amino acids. The V gene lost 3 bases and the J gene lost 17 bases, with 7 bases spanning the gap. Germline CDR1 reads SEHNR; CDR2 reads FQNEAQ (reference sequence). The CDR3: CASSFPGFF. The CDR3 bases are TGTGCCAGCAGCTTTCCCGGTTTTTTT.

Concerning this clonotype: A much bigger clone sits one base away, suggesting this may be a read error. This sequence joins TRBV6-6 and TRBJ2-1; 12 bases align to TRBD2. In germline, CDR1 is MNHNY, CDR2 SVGAGI (reference sequence). V gave up 6 bases and J gave up 9 bases; unmatched junction bases: 9. The length of the CDR3 is 15 residues. Here the CDR3 reads CASRRASGRAAEQFF. CDR3 nucleotide sequence: TGTGCCAGCAGACGAGCTAGCGGGAGGGCCGCTGAGCAGTTCTTC.

Regarding this clonotype: One base away lies a much larger clone, so this may be a sequencing read error. This chain joins TRBV6-5 and TRBJ2-3, with D perhaps matching TRBD2 (5 bases). The germline gives CDR1 MNHEY, CDR2 SVGAGI. The V and J ends lost 7 bases and 7 bases respectively, with 15 bases between them. The CDR3 runs to 13 residues. CDR3 sequence reads: CASKEGTTYTQYF. DNA of the CDR3: TGTGCCAGCAAAGAGGGAACGACATATACGCAGTATTTT.

In regard to this clonotype: This may arise from a read error, as a much more abundant clone is one base away. The chain recombines TRBV12-3 or TRBV12-4 with TRBJ2-5; D is possibly TRBD1 or TRBD2 (5 bases each). V lost 6 bases to trimming and J lost 9 bases, with 23 bases between them. CDR3 length: 15 residues. CDR3 sequence: CASSPGTNLRESQYF. Here the CDR3 DNA reads TGTGCCAGCAGCCCCGGGACCAACCTAAGGGAGTCCCAGTACTTC.

As concerns this clonotype: The junction and the germline gene differ at one end; a read error may be behind it. The CDR3: CASSERRGPGNIIYF. The DNA for the CDR3 is TGTGCCAGCAGCGAGAGGAGGGGGCCGGGGAACATCATATATTTT. The chain links TRBV6-5 to TRBJ1-3, with 7 bases matching TRBD1. The germline CDR1 and CDR2 sequences are MNHEY and SVGAGI. This CDR3 contains 15 residues.